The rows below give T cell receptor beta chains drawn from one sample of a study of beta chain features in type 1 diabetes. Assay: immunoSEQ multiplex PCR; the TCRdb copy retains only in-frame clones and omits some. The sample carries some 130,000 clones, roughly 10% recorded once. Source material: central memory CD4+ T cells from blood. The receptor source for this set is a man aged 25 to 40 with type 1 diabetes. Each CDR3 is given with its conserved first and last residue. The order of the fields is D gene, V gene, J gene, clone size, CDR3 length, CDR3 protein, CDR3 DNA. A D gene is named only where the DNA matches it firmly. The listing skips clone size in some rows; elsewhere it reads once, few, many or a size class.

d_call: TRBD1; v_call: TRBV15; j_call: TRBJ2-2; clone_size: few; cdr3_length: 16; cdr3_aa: CATRPPGQGGSGELFF; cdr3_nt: TGTGCCACCCGACCTCCGGGACAGGGTGGTTCCGGGGAGCTGTTTTTT
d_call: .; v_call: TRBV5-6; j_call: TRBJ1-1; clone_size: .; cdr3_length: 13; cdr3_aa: CASSWGSEVRAFF; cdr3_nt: TGTGCCAGCAGCTGGGGCTCGGAAGTTCGAGCTTTCTTT
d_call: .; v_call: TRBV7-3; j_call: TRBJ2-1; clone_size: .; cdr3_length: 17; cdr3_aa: CASSLKLGAGSYNEQFF; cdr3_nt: TGTGCCAGCAGCTTGAAATTGGGGGCAGGGTCCTACAATGAGCAGTTCTTC
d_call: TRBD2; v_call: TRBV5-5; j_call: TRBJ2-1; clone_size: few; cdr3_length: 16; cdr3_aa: CASSLAPSGLYNEQFF; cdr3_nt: TGTGCCAGCAGCTTGGCACCTAGCGGGTTATACAATGAGCAGTTCTTC
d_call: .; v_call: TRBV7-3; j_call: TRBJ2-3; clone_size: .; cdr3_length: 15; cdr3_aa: CASSLAWSPGDTQYF; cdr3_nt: TGTGCCAGCAGCTTAGCTTGGAGCCCTGGCGATACGCAGTATTTT
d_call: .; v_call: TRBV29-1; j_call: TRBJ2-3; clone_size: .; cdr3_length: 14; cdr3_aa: CSAEGGSGTDTQYF; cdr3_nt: TGCAGCGCCGAAGGGGGTTCGGGCACAGATACGCAGTATTTT
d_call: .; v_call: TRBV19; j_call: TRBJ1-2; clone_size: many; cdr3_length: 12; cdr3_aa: CASSQDSYGYTF; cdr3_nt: TGTGCCAGTAGTCAAGACAGCTATGGCTACACCTTC
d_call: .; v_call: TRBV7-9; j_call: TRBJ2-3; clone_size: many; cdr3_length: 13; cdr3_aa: CASSFPGTDTQYF; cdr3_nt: TGTGCCAGCAGCTTCCCCGGGACAGATACGCAGTATTTT
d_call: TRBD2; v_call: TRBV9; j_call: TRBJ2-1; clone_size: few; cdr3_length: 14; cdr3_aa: CASSVVAGVNEQFF; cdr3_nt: TGTGCCAGCAGCGTAGTAGCGGGAGTTAATGAGCAGTTCTTC
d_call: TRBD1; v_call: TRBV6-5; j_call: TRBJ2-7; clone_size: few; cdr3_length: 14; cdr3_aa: CASSSSGTEYVQYF; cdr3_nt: TGTGCCAGCAGTTCCTCCGGGACAGAGTACGTGCAGTACTTC
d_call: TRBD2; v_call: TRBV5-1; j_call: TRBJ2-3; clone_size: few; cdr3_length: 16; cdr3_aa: CASSLLAGPPTDTQYF; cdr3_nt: TGCGCCAGCAGCTTGCTAGCGGGGCCACCCACAGATACGCAGTATTTT
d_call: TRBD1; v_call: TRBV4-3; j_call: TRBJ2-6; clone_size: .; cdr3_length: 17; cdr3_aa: CASSRLLTGDGANVLTF; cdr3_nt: TGCGCCAGCAGCCGTTTGCTGACAGGGGACGGGGCCAACGTCCTGACTTTC
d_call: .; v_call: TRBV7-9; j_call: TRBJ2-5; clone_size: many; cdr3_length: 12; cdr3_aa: CASRTDVETQYF; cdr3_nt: TGTGCCAGCAGGACAGACGTAGAGACCCAGTACTTC
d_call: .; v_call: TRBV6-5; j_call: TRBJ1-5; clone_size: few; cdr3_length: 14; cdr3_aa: CASSLYQPGQPQHF; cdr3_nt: TGTGCCAGCAGTTTGTACCAACCGGGTCAGCCCCAGCATTTT
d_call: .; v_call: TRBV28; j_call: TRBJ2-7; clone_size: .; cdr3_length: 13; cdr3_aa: CASRVPDTYEQYF; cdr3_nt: TGTGCCAGCAGAGTGCCGGACACCTACGAGCAGTACTTC
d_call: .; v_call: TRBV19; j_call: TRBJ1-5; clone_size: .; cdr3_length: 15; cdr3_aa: CASSIGGSENQPQHF; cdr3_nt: TGTGCCAGTAGTATAGGCGGGTCAGAGAATCAGCCCCAGCATTTT
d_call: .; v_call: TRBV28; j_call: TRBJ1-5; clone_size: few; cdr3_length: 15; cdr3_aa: CASRRTGYSNQPQHF; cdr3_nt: TGTGCCAGCAGGAGAACAGGCTATAGCAATCAGCCCCAGCATTTT
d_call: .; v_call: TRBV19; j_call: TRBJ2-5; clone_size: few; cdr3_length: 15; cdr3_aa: CASSIAGAMGETQYF; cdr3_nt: TGTGCCAGTAGTATAGCAGGGGCAATGGGGGAGACCCAGTACTTC
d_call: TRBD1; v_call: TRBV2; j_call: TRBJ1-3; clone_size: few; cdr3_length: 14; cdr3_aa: CASIKDRATNTIYF; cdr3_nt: TGTGCCAGCATCAAGGACAGGGCTACAAACACCATATATTTT
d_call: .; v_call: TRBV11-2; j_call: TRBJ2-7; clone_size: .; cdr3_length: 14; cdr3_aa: CASSPRQDSYEQYF; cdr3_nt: TGTGCCAGCAGCCCAAGACAGGACTCCTACGAGCAGTACTTC
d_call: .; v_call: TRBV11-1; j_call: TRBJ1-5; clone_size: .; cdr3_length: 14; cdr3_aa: CASSLVNGGQPQHF; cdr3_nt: TGTGCCAGCAGCTTAGTAAACGGCGGTCAGCCCCAGCATTTT
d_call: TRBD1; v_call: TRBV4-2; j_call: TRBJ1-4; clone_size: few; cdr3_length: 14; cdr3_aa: CASSPDRGPRKLFF; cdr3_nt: TGTGCCAGCAGCCCGGACAGGGGGCCACGAAAACTGTTTTTT
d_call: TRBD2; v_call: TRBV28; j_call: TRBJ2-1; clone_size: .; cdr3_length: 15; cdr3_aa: CASIRGSSGYNEQFF; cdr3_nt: TGTGCCAGCATTCGGGGATCTAGCGGGTACAATGAGCAGTTCTTC
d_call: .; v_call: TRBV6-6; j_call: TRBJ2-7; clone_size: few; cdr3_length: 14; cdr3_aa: CASRASVTLDEQYF; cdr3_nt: TGTGCCAGCAGGGCCTCCGTTACATTGGACGAGCAGTACTTC
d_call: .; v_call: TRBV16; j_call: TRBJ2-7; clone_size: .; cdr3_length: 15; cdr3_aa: CASSQDHTGDYEQYF; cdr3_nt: TGTGCCAGCAGCCAAGATCACACGGGGGACTACGAGCAGTACTTC
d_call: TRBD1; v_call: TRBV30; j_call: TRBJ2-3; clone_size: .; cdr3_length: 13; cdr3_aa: CAWTTGVGDTQYF; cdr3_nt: TGTGCCTGGACAACAGGGGTTGGAGATACGCAGTATTTT
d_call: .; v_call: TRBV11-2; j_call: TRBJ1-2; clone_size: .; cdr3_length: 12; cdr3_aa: CASSLDLGGYTF; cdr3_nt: TGTGCCAGCAGCTTAGATCTGGGCGGCTACACCTTC
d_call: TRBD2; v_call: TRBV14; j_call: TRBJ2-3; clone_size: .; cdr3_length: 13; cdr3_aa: CASSQSLAGTQYF; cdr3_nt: TGTGCCAGCAGCCAATCCCTAGCGGGGACGCAGTATTTT
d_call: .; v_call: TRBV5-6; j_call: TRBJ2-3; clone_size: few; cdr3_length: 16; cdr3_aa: CASSLAGTAGTDTQYF; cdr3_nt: TGTGCCAGCAGCTTGGCCGGGACGGCGGGGACAGATACGCAGTATTTT
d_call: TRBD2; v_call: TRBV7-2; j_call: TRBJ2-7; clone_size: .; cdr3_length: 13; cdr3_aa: CASSPIRGGEQYF; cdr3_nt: TGTGCCAGCAGCCCGATCCGCGGGGGCGAGCAGTACTTC
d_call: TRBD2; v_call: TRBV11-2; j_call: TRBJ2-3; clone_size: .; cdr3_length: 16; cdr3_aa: CASSLGAGGSTDTQYF; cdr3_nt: TGTGCCAGCAGCTTAGGGGCGGGGGGTAGCACAGATACACAGTATTTT
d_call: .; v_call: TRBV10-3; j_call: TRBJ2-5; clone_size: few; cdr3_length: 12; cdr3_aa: CAIRSNEETQYF; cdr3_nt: TGTGCCATCAGGAGTAATGAAGAGACCCAGTACTTC
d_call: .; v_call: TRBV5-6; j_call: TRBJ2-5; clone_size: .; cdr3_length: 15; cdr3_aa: CASSLDLGRGETQYF; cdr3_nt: TGTGCCAGCAGCTTGGACCTCGGGCGGGGAGAGACCCAGTACTTC
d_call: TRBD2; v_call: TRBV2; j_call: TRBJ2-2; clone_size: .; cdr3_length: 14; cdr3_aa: CASRVAGTTGELFF; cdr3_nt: TGTGCCAGCAGGGTAGCGGGGACCACCGGGGAGCTGTTTTTT
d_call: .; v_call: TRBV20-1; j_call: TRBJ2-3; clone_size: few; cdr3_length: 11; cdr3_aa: CSASTADTQYF; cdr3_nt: TGCAGTGCTAGCACAGCAGATACGCAGTATTTT
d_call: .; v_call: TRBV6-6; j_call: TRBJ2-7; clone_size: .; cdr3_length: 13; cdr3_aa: CASLDSLNYEQYF; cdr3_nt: TGTGCCAGCCTTGACAGCCTTAATTACGAGCAGTACTTC
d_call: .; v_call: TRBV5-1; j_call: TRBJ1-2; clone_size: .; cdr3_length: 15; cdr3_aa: CASSTTSGTPYGYTF; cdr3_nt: TGCGCCAGCAGCACCACCTCCGGGACACCTTATGGCTACACCTTC
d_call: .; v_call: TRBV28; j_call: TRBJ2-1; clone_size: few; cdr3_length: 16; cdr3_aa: CASSGSDGGEYNEQFF; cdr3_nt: TGTGCCAGCAGCGGATCAGACGGGGGAGAGTACAATGAGCAGTTCTTC
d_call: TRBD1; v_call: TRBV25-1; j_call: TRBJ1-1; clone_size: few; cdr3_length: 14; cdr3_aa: CASSSGQGNTEAFF; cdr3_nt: TGTGCCAGCAGCTCGGGACAGGGGAACACTGAAGCTTTCTTT
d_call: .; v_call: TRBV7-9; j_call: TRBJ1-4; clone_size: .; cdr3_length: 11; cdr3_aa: CASTRGEKLFF; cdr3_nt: TGTGCCAGCACCCGGGGTGAAAAACTGTTTTTT
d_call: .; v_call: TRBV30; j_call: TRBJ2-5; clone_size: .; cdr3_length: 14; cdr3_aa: CACRDRRNQETQYF; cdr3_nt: TGTGCCTGCCGCGACAGGAGAAACCAAGAGACCCAGTACTTC
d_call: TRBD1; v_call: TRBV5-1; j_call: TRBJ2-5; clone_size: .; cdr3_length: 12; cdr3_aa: CASRDREETQYF; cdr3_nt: TGCGCCAGCCGGGACAGAGAAGAGACCCAGTACTTC
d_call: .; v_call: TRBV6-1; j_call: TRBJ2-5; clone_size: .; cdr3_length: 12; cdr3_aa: CASSAAGETQYF; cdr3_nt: TGTGCCAGCAGCGCCGCAGGAGAGACCCAGTACTTC
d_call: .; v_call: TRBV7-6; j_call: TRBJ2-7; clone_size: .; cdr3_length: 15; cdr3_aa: CASSAAGTPTYEQYF; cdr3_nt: TGTGCCAGCAGCGCAGCCGGGACACCAACCTACGAGCAGTACTTC
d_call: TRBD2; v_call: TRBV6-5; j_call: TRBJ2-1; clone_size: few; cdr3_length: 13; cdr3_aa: CASTRGGAYEQFF; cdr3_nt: TGTGCCAGCACTCGCGGGGGGGCCTATGAGCAGTTCTTC
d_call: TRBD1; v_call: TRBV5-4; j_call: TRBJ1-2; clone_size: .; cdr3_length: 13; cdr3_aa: CATGTGGDYGYTF; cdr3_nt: TGTGCCACTGGGACAGGGGGGGACTATGGCTACACCTTC
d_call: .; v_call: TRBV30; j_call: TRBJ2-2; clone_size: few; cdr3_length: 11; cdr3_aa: CAWRYAGELFF; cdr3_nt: TGTGCCTGGAGGTATGCCGGGGAGCTGTTTTTT
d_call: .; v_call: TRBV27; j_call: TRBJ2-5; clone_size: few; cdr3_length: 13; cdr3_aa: CASGAWNKETQYF; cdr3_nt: TGTGCCAGCGGAGCATGGAATAAAGAGACCCAGTACTTC
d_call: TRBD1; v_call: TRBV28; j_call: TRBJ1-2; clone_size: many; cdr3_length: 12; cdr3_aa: CASRPGGYGYTF; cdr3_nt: TGTGCCAGCAGGCCAGGGGGCTATGGCTACACCTTC
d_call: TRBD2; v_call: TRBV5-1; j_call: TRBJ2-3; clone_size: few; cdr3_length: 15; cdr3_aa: CASSPGLAGGDTQYF; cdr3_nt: TGCGCCAGCAGCCCGGGACTAGCGGGGGGCGATACGCAGTATTTT
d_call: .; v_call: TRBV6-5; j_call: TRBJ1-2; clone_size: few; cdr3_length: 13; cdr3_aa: CASSYSTGQGYTF; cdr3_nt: TGTGCCAGCAGTTACTCGACAGGCCAGGGCTACACCTTC
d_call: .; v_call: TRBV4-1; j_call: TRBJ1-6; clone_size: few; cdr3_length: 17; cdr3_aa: CASSQSPTAQGNSPLHF; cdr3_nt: TGCGCCAGCAGCCAGAGCCCGACGGCCCAGGGTAATTCACCCCTCCACTTT
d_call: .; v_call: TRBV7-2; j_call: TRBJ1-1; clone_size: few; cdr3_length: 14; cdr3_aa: CASSLEGGNTEAFF; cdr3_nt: TGTGCCAGCAGCTTAGAAGGCGGGAACACTGAAGCTTTCTTT
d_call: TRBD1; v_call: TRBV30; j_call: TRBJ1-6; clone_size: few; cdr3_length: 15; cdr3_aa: CAWRLTTGDHSPLHF; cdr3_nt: TGTGCCTGGAGGCTTACGACAGGGGACCATTCACCCCTCCACTTT
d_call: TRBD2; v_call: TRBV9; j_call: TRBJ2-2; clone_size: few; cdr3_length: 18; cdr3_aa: CASSPQMYAGGDTGELFF; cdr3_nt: TGTGCCAGCAGCCCTCAAATGTATGCGGGGGGGGACACCGGGGAGCTGTTTTTT
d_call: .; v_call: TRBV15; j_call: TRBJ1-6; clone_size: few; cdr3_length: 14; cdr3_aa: CATSTRYGNSPLHF; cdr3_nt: TGTGCCACCTCCACCAGGTATGGCAATTCACCCCTCCACTTT
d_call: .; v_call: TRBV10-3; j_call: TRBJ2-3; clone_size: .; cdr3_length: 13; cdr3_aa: CAISEDLRDTQYF; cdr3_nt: TGTGCCATCAGTGAAGACTTAAGGGATACGCAGTATTTT